Listed below are T cell receptor beta chains from one sample, sequenced in a study of cytomegalovirus exposure and HLA in healthy donors. Clones were read by immunoSEQ multiplex PCR, and TCRdb kept only the in-frame ones, dropping some. The sample has around 96,000 clones; 55% to 75% are singletons. Sequencing input: PBMCs. All receptors derive from a man between 60 and 75 years old in good health and CMV-seronegative. Each CDR3 is given with its conserved first and last residue. Each record gives: J gene, V gene, D gene, clone size, CDR3 protein, CDR3 DNA. A D gene is named only where the DNA matches it firmly. Clone size appears in some rows only: once, few, many, or a class for an expanded clone.

j_call: TRBJ1-2; v_call: TRBV11-3; d_call: TRBD1; clone_size: few; cdr3_aa: CASSLGTGAPGSGYTF; cdr3_nt: TGTGCCAGCAGCTTAGGGACAGGGGCACCCGGATCCGGCTACACCTTC
j_call: TRBJ2-3; v_call: TRBV28; d_call: NA; clone_size: NA; cdr3_aa: CASSTQGLTDTQYF; cdr3_nt: TGTGCCAGCAGTACCCAGGGACTTACAGATACGCAGTATTTT
j_call: TRBJ2-1; v_call: TRBV29-1; d_call: TRBD1; clone_size: NA; cdr3_aa: CSVRESGTGAYNEQFF; cdr3_nt: TGCAGCGTTCGTGAATCCGGGACAGGAGCCTACAATGAGCAGTTCTTC
j_call: TRBJ2-7; v_call: TRBV11-3; d_call: NA; clone_size: NA; cdr3_aa: CASSLGGDPYEQYF; cdr3_nt: TGTGCCAGCAGCTTAGGGGGGGACCCCTACGAGCAGTACTTC
j_call: TRBJ2-7; v_call: TRBV5-1; d_call: TRBD1; clone_size: once; cdr3_aa: CASSDGSGGEQYF; cdr3_nt: TGCGCCAGCAGCGACGGTTCAGGGGGCGAGCAGTACTTC
j_call: TRBJ2-7; v_call: TRBV18; d_call: TRBD1; clone_size: NA; cdr3_aa: CASSSQQGLDEQYF; cdr3_nt: TGTGCCAGCTCATCCCAACAGGGGCTCGACGAGCAGTACTTC
j_call: TRBJ1-2; v_call: TRBV19; d_call: TRBD1; clone_size: few; cdr3_aa: CASSPDRGRTAFYTF; cdr3_nt: TGTGCCAGTAGTCCAGACAGGGGGCGGACTGCGTTTTACACCTTC
j_call: TRBJ1-1; v_call: TRBV2; d_call: TRBD1; clone_size: few; cdr3_aa: CASSLGSGGPTEAFF; cdr3_nt: TGTGCCAGCAGTTTGGGGTCAGGGGGGCCCACTGAAGCTTTCTTT
j_call: TRBJ1-5; v_call: TRBV28; d_call: NA; clone_size: NA; cdr3_aa: CASSLTVSNQPQHF; cdr3_nt: TGTGCCAGCAGTTTGACAGTTAGCAATCAGCCCCAGCATTTT
j_call: TRBJ1-3; v_call: TRBV11-2; d_call: NA; clone_size: NA; cdr3_aa: CASSLGADNGNTIYF; cdr3_nt: TGTGCCAGCAGCTTAGGGGCAGACAACGGAAACACCATATATTTT
j_call: TRBJ2-6; v_call: TRBV19; d_call: NA; clone_size: NA; cdr3_aa: CASSLGGPGANVLTF; cdr3_nt: TGTGCCAGTAGTCTCGGGGGGCCTGGGGCCAACGTCCTGACTTTC
j_call: TRBJ1-2; v_call: TRBV30; d_call: NA; clone_size: few; cdr3_aa: CALDSIQGTYGYTF; cdr3_nt: TGTGCCTTGGATTCTATACAGGGCACCTATGGCTACACCTTC
j_call: TRBJ1-2; v_call: TRBV28; d_call: TRBD1; clone_size: NA; cdr3_aa: CASSSAGTGTGHGYTF; cdr3_nt: TGTGCCAGCAGTTCGGCGGGAACCGGGACAGGTCATGGCTACACCTTC
j_call: TRBJ2-7; v_call: TRBV7-9; d_call: NA; clone_size: NA; cdr3_aa: CASSLVVAGDSEQYF; cdr3_nt: TGTGCCAGCAGCTTAGTGGTGGCAGGGGATTCCGAGCAGTACTTC
j_call: TRBJ2-3; v_call: TRBV27; d_call: NA; clone_size: few; cdr3_aa: CASSRQGSGILKYNTQYF; cdr3_nt: TGTGCCAGCAGTCGACAGGGTAGCGGGATTCTAAAATACAATACGCAGTATTTT
j_call: TRBJ1-1; v_call: TRBV14; d_call: TRBD1; clone_size: once; cdr3_aa: CASSQGYGGGLNTEAFF; cdr3_nt: TGTGCCAGCAGCCAAGGATACGGAGGGGGCCTGAACACTGAAGCTTTCTTT
j_call: TRBJ1-6; v_call: TRBV28; d_call: NA; clone_size: NA; cdr3_aa: CASARGPLHF; cdr3_nt: TGTGCCAGCGCCCGGGGACCCCTCCACTTT
j_call: TRBJ2-1; v_call: TRBV6-1; d_call: TRBD1; clone_size: few; cdr3_aa: CASKGTAENNEQFF; cdr3_nt: TGTGCCAGCAAAGGGACAGCGGAGAACAATGAGCAGTTCTTC
j_call: TRBJ2-5; v_call: TRBV5-4; d_call: TRBD1; clone_size: NA; cdr3_aa: CASSATGTGGETQYF; cdr3_nt: TGTGCCAGCAGCGCCACCGGGACAGGGGGTGAGACCCAGTACTTC
j_call: TRBJ2-1; v_call: TRBV5-1; d_call: TRBD2; clone_size: once; cdr3_aa: CASSLTGGAYNEQFF; cdr3_nt: TGCGCCAGCAGCTTAACCGGGGGGGCGTACAATGAGCAGTTCTTC
j_call: TRBJ1-1; v_call: TRBV19; d_call: NA; clone_size: NA; cdr3_aa: CATTPPAVTEAFF; cdr3_nt: TGTGCCACAACCCCCCCTGCGGTCACTGAAGCTTTCTTT
j_call: TRBJ1-5; v_call: TRBV27; d_call: TRBD1; clone_size: NA; cdr3_aa: CASSSMDRAGNQPQHF; cdr3_nt: TGTGCCAGCAGTTCGATGGACAGGGCTGGCAATCAGCCCCAGCATTTT
j_call: TRBJ2-1; v_call: TRBV6-6; d_call: TRBD2; clone_size: once; cdr3_aa: CASSETSPYNEQFF; cdr3_nt: TGTGCCAGCAGTGAGACTAGCCCCTACAATGAGCAGTTCTTC
j_call: TRBJ2-2; v_call: TRBV7-9; d_call: TRBD2; clone_size: NA; cdr3_aa: CASRAGGYGELFF; cdr3_nt: TGTGCCAGCAGAGCGGGGGGCTACGGGGAGCTGTTTTTT
j_call: TRBJ1-1; v_call: TRBV5-6; d_call: NA; clone_size: NA; cdr3_aa: CASSLGPRNTEAFF; cdr3_nt: TGTGCCAGCAGTTTGGGACCTAGGAACACTGAAGCTTTCTTT
j_call: TRBJ2-1; v_call: TRBV11-1; d_call: NA; clone_size: NA; cdr3_aa: CASSFQNGGALEQFF; cdr3_nt: TGTGCCAGCAGCTTTCAAAATGGTGGAGCACTTGAGCAGTTCTTC
j_call: TRBJ1-5; v_call: TRBV7-8; d_call: TRBD1; clone_size: NA; cdr3_aa: CASRTGSQPQHF; cdr3_nt: TGTGCCAGCAGGACAGGGTCTCAGCCCCAGCATTTT
j_call: TRBJ2-7; v_call: TRBV30; d_call: TRBD2; clone_size: NA; cdr3_aa: CAWRASGSVGEQYF; cdr3_nt: TGTGCCTGGAGGGCTAGCGGGAGTGTAGGCGAGCAGTACTTC
j_call: TRBJ1-1; v_call: TRBV5-8; d_call: NA; clone_size: NA; cdr3_aa: CASSLDPGRAEAFF; cdr3_nt: TGTGCCAGCAGCTTGGATCCAGGGCGCGCTGAAGCTTTCTTT
j_call: TRBJ2-2; v_call: TRBV7-6; d_call: TRBD2; clone_size: NA; cdr3_aa: CASSLFAGGSNTGELFF; cdr3_nt: TGTGCCAGCAGCCTGTTCGCGGGAGGTTCGAACACCGGGGAGCTGTTTTTT
j_call: TRBJ1-1; v_call: TRBV14; d_call: NA; clone_size: NA; cdr3_aa: CASSQVRGVNTEAFF; cdr3_nt: TGTGCCAGCAGCCAAGTCAGGGGCGTGAACACTGAAGCTTTCTTT
j_call: TRBJ1-1; v_call: TRBV7-2; d_call: TRBD1; clone_size: NA; cdr3_aa: CASTYTRQGARNTEAFF; cdr3_nt: TGTGCCAGCACATACACTCGACAGGGGGCGAGGAACACTGAAGCTTTCTTT
j_call: TRBJ1-3; v_call: TRBV5-1; d_call: NA; clone_size: NA; cdr3_aa: CAGSLFEGSGNTIYF; cdr3_nt: TGCGCCGGCAGCCTATTCGAGGGATCCGGAAACACCATATATTTT
j_call: TRBJ2-1; v_call: TRBV11-1; d_call: TRBD2; clone_size: NA; cdr3_aa: CASSRPGLAGDEQFF; cdr3_nt: TGTGCCAGCAGCCGTCCGGGACTAGCGGGCGATGAGCAGTTCTTC
j_call: TRBJ2-7; v_call: TRBV9; d_call: NA; clone_size: NA; cdr3_aa: CASSVAGVSSYEQYF; cdr3_nt: TGTGCCAGCAGCGTAGCGGGGGTAAGCTCCTACGAGCAGTACTTC
j_call: TRBJ1-4; v_call: TRBV25-1; d_call: NA; clone_size: NA; cdr3_aa: CASSEWAGVWEKLFF; cdr3_nt: TGTGCCAGCAGTGAATGGGCGGGGGTCTGGGAAAAACTGTTTTTT
j_call: TRBJ1-2; v_call: TRBV5-5; d_call: TRBD1; clone_size: NA; cdr3_aa: CASSSSGQSNYGYTF; cdr3_nt: TGTGCCAGCAGCTCTTCGGGACAGTCTAACTATGGCTACACTTTC
j_call: TRBJ1-2; v_call: TRBV18; d_call: NA; clone_size: NA; cdr3_aa: CASSPLERDTANYGYTF; cdr3_nt: TGTGCCAGCTCACCCCTAGAGAGGGACACAGCTAACTATGGCTACACCTTC
j_call: TRBJ2-2; v_call: TRBV28; d_call: TRBD1; clone_size: NA; cdr3_aa: CGAGTGFPGELFF; cdr3_nt: TGTGGGGCGGGGACAGGGTTCCCCGGGGAGCTGTTTTTT
j_call: TRBJ1-2; v_call: TRBV4-1; d_call: TRBD1; clone_size: NA; cdr3_aa: CASSQEPGQHRGGYTF; cdr3_nt: TGCGCCAGCAGCCAAGAACCGGGACAGCATCGTGGTGGCTACACCTTC
j_call: TRBJ2-7; v_call: TRBV13; d_call: TRBD1; clone_size: NA; cdr3_aa: CASTGGASEQYF; cdr3_nt: TGTGCCAGCACAGGGGGCGCGTCCGAGCAGTACTTC
j_call: TRBJ2-2; v_call: TRBV6-5; d_call: NA; clone_size: NA; cdr3_aa: CASSYLQYTGELFF; cdr3_nt: TGTGCCAGCAGTTACTTACAATACACCGGGGAGCTGTTTTTT
j_call: TRBJ2-7; v_call: TRBV2; d_call: NA; clone_size: NA; cdr3_aa: CASTDRMYEQYF; cdr3_nt: TGTGCCAGCACCGACAGGATGTACGAGCAGTACTTC
j_call: TRBJ2-7; v_call: TRBV6-5; d_call: NA; clone_size: NA; cdr3_aa: CAVGPDSYEQYF; cdr3_nt: TGTGCCGTTGGGCCAGATTCCTACGAGCAGTACTTC
j_call: TRBJ2-7; v_call: TRBV5-1; d_call: NA; clone_size: NA; cdr3_aa: CASSLEAGAWYEQYF; cdr3_nt: TGCGCCAGCAGCTTGGAAGCAGGGGCATGGTACGAGCAGTACTTC
j_call: TRBJ2-2; v_call: TRBV14; d_call: NA; clone_size: NA; cdr3_aa: CASSPWSMNAGELFF; cdr3_nt: TGTGCCAGCAGCCCCTGGAGTATGAATGCCGGGGAGCTGTTTTTT
j_call: TRBJ2-6; v_call: TRBV6-6; d_call: TRBD1; clone_size: NA; cdr3_aa: CASHRGSRGANVLTF; cdr3_nt: TGTGCCAGCCACAGGGGTAGTAGAGGGGCCAACGTCCTGACTTTC
j_call: TRBJ1-1; v_call: TRBV6-5; d_call: TRBD1; clone_size: NA; cdr3_aa: CASSSGQGAAEAFF; cdr3_nt: TGTGCCAGCAGTTCGGGACAGGGAGCCGCTGAAGCTTTCTTT
j_call: TRBJ1-2; v_call: TRBV19; d_call: NA; clone_size: NA; cdr3_aa: CASSMPSTGINYGYTF; cdr3_nt: TGTGCCAGTAGTATGCCCTCGACAGGTATCAACTATGGCTACACCTTC
j_call: TRBJ2-3; v_call: TRBV9; d_call: NA; clone_size: NA; cdr3_aa: CASSVAQSTDTQYF; cdr3_nt: TGTGCCAGCAGCGTAGCTCAGAGCACAGATACGCAGTATTTT
j_call: TRBJ2-1; v_call: TRBV7-3; d_call: TRBD2; clone_size: NA; cdr3_aa: CASSSPGLAGENEQFF; cdr3_nt: TGTGCCAGCAGCTCTCCGGGACTAGCGGGAGAGAATGAGCAGTTCTTC
j_call: TRBJ1-4; v_call: TRBV28; d_call: NA; clone_size: NA; cdr3_aa: CASSLTGPNEKLFF; cdr3_nt: TGTGCCAGCAGTTTGACAGGTCCGAATGAAAAACTGTTTTTT
j_call: TRBJ2-7; v_call: TRBV7-9; d_call: TRBD1; clone_size: NA; cdr3_aa: CASSLWDSYEQYF; cdr3_nt: TGTGCCAGCAGCTTATGGGACAGTTACGAGCAGTACTTC
j_call: TRBJ1-2; v_call: TRBV10-3; d_call: TRBD1; clone_size: few; cdr3_aa: CAISPGQEYGYTF; cdr3_nt: TGTGCCATCAGTCCGGGACAGGAGTATGGCTACACCTTC
j_call: TRBJ2-2; v_call: TRBV19; d_call: NA; clone_size: few; cdr3_aa: CASSAVNTGELFF; cdr3_nt: TGTGCCAGTAGTGCGGTAAACACCGGGGAGCTGTTTTTT